Here is one T cell receptor beta chain with its context. The antigen is unknown. The data are from a study of regulatory dendritic cells for organ transplantation. Study in general: Dendritic cell cultures received LPS on day 6. Study conclusions and caveats: The authors noted considerable between-person heterogeneity in alloreactive memory CD8+ cells. Memory CD8+ clonal expansion seemed more limited with regulatory than mature dendritic cells.

The trim removed 0 bases at V and 8 bases at J, leaving 12 bases unmatched. There are 16 residues in the CDR3. Germline lookup yields CDR1 KGHSY and CDR2 FQNENV. Clones were read by immunoSEQ multiplex PCR, and TCRdb kept only the in-frame ones, dropping some. The sample carries around 12,000 clones, nearly 90% recorded once. Sorted subsets were CFSE-labeled and cultured roughly five days with allogeneic dendritic cells. Naive CD45RA+ and memory CD45RO+ CD4+ or CD8+ T cells were FACS-sorted. The rearrangement links TRBV16 to TRBJ1-2; 7 bases agree with TRBD1. The TCR was taken from a human donor in good health. Sequencing was performed on naive CD8+ T cells from blood cultured with regulatory dendritic cells. The subset here: CD45RA+ naive T cells. DNA for the CDR3: TGTGCCAGCAGCCAATCGTCACCAGGGGGGGCGGACGGCTACACCTTC. Its protein is CASSQSSPGGADGYTF.